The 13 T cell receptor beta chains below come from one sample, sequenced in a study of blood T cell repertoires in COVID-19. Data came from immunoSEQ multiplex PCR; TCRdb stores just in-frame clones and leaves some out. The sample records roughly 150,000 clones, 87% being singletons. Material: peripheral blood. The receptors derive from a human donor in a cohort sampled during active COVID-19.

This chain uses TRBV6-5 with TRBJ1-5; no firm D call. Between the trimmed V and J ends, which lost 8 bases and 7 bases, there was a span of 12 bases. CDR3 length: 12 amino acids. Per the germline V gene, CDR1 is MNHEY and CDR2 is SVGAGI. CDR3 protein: CASAFMRQPQHF. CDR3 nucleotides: TGTGCCAGCGCATTCATGCGGCAGCCCCAGCATTTT.

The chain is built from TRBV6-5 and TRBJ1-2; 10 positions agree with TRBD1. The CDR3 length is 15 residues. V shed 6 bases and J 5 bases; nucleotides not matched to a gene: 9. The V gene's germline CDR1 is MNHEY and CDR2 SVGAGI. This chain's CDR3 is CASRPAGTGVYGYTF. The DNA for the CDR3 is TGTGCCAGCAGACCCGCCGGGACAGGGGTTTATGGCTACACCTTC.

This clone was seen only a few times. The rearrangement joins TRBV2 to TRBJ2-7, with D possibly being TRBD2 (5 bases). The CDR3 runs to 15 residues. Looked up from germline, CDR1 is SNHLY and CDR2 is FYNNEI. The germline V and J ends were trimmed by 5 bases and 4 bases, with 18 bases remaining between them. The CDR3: CASSPRTGTLYEQYF. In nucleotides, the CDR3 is TGTGCCAGCAGTCCCCGGACTGGAACACTTTACGAGCAGTACTTC.

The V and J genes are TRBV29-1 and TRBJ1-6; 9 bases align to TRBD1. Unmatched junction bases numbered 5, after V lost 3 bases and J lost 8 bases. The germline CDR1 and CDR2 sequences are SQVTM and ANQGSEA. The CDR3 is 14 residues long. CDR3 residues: CSVELRTGDSPLHF. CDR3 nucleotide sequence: TGCAGCGTTGAGCTAAGGACAGGGGATTCACCCCTCCACTTT.

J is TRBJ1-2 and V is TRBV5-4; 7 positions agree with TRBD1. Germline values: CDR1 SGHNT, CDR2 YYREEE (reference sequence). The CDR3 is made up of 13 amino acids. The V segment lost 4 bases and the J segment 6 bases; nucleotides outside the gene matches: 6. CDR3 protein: CASSVTGIHGYTF. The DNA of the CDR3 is TGTGCCAGCAGCGTGACAGGGATCCATGGCTACACCTTC. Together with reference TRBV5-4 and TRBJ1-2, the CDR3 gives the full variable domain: ETGVTQSPTHLIKTRGQQVTLRCSSQSGHNTVSWYQQALGQGPQFIFQYYREEENGRGNFPPRFSGLQFPNYSSELNVNALELDDSALYLCASSVTGIHGYTFGSGTRLTVV.

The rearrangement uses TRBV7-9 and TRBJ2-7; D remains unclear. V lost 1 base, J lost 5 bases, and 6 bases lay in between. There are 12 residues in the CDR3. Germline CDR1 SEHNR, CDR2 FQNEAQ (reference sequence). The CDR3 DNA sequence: TGTGCCAGCAGCTTAGGGGCAAACGAGCAGTACTTC. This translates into CASSLGANEQYF.

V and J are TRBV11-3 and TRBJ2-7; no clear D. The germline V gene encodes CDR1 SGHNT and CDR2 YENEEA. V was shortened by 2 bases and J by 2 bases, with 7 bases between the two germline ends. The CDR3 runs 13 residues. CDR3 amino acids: CASSLNYPYEQYF. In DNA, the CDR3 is TGTGCCAGCAGCTTAAACTACCCCTACGAGCAGTACTTC. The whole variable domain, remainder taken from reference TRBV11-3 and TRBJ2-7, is EAGVVQSPRYKIIEKKQPVAFWCNPISGHNTLYWYLQNLGQGPELLIRYENEEAVDDSQLPKDRFSAERLKGVDSTLKIQPAELGDSAVYLCASSLNYPYEQYFGPGTRLTVT.

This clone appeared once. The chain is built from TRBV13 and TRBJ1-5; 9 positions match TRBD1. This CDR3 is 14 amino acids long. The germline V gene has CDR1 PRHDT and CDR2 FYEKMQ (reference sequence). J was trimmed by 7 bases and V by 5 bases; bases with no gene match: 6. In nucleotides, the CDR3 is TGTGCCAGCAGCCGGGGACAGGGATACCAGCCCCAGCATTTT. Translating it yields CASSRGQGYQPQHF.

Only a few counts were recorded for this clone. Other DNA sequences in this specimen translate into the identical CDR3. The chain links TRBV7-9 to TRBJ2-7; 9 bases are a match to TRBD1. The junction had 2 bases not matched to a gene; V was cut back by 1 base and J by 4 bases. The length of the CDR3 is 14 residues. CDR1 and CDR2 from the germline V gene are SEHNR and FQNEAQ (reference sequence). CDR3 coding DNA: TGTGCCAGCAGCTTAGGACAGGGGGGGTACGAGCAGTACTTC. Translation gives CASSLGQGGYEQYF.

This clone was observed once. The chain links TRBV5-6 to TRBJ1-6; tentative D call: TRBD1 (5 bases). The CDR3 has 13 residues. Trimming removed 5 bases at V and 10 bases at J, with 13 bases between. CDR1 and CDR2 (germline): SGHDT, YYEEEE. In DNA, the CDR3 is TGTGCCAGCAGGTCGTCGGGGGACTCACCCCTCCACTTT. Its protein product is CASRSSGDSPLHF.

This chain's CDR3 is CASSVDGVGPINTEAFF. In DNA form, the CDR3 reads TGTGCCAGCAGCGTAGACGGAGTAGGCCCCATCAACACTGAAGCTTTCTTT. The chain has TRBV9 and TRBJ1-1; D is unclear. Trimming took 0 bases from V and 2 from J, leaving 17 bases between them. The CDR3 is made up of 17 amino acids. In germline, CDR1 is SGDLS, CDR2 YYNGEE.

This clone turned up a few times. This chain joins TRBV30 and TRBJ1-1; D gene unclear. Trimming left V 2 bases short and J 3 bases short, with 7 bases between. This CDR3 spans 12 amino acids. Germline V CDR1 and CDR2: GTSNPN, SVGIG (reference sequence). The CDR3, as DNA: TGTGCCTGGAGTTTAAGCTACACTGAAGCTTTCTTT. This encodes CAWSLSYTEAFF.

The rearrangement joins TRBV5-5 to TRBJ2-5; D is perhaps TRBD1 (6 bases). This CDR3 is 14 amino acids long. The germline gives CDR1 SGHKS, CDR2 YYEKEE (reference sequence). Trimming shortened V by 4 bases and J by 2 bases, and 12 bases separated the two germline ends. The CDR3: CASSEPGHQETQYF. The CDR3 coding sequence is TGTGCCAGCAGCGAACCGGGACATCAAGAGACCCAGTACTTC.